The 14 T cell receptor beta chains listed next were all sequenced from one sample in a study of CD8+CD57+ T cells in acquired aplastic anemia. TCR beta VDJ and CDR3 were profiled, and genomic DNA was the template. TCRdb itself ran the reads through MiXCR, one entry per CDR3 protein. The sample consists of around 200,000 distinct CDR3 sequences, roughly half of them appearing once. The sequencing sample was made of sorted CD4+, CD8+, or CD8+CD57+ T cells (not recorded which) from PBMCs. Receptors were obtained from a human donor in good health, serving as a control.

A remark on this clonotype: Given the absence of the conserved phenylalanine or tryptophan at the CDR3 end, a read error is likely. The DNA is omitted, as the CDR3 cannot be located on it reliably, and the CDR3 follows TCRdb's listing. The rearrangement uses TRBV7-2 and TRBJ1-3. Germline assignment: CDR1 SGHTA and CDR2 FQGNSA. The CDR3 is 8 residues long, counting both termini. CDR3: CASSLPFT.

V gene TRBV7-2 combines with J gene TRBJ2-3; D is perhaps TRBD2 (5 bases). CDR3 length: 16 amino acids. Germline assignment: CDR1 SGHTA and CDR2 FQGNSA. Trimming took 1 base from V and 0 from J, leaving 11 bases between them. The CDR3 coding sequence is TGTGCCAGCAGCTTAGGGGAGACCCTTAGCACAGATACGCAGTATTTT. This gives the protein CASSLGETLSTDTQYF.

Many counts were recorded for this clonotype. The chain is built from TRBV10-3 and TRBJ2-7; 7 nucleotides agree with TRBD1. This CDR3 has 13 residues. Germline CDR1 is ENHRY and CDR2 is SYGVKD. V shed 6 bases, J shed 5 bases, and the junction held 7 bases outside the gene matches. CDR3 nucleotides: TGTGCCATCAGCTCGACAGGGATTCACGAGCAGTACTTC. Residues: CAISSTGIHEQYF.

This clonotype was counted at least ten times. A much larger clone lies a single base off, so this may be a read error. This sequence joins TRBV9 and TRBJ1-2; 7 bases line up with TRBD1. Germline V gene data show CDR1 as SGDLS and CDR2 as YYNGEE. The CDR3 is made up of 15 amino acids. The CDR3 nucleotides read TGTGCCAGCAGCGTCGGACAGGACTCCCACTATGGCTGCACCTTC. As protein: CASSVGQDSHYGCTF.

Many counts were recorded for this clonotype. The chain's CDR3 is CASSQRGAASTDTQYF. CDR3 sequence (DNA): TGTGCCAGCAGCCAGCGGGGGGCAGCTAGCACAGATACGCAGTATTTT. The chain joins TRBV7-9 to TRBJ2-3, with TRBD2 matching over 9 bases. Germline loops: CDR1 SEHNR, CDR2 FQNEAQ (reference sequence). The CDR3 sequence is 16 residues long. V lost 5 bases and J lost 0; bases outside the gene matches: 6. The full variable domain, in which reference TRBV7-9 and TRBJ2-3 provide the parts outside the CDR3, is DTGVSQNPRHKITKRGQNVTFRCDPISEHNRLYWYRQTLGQGPEFLTYFQNEAQLEKSRLLSDRFSAERPKGSFSTLEIQRTEQGDSAMYLCASSQRGAASTDTQYFGPGTRLTVL.

Ten or more counts support this clonotype. This chain links TRBV20-1 with TRBJ1-2; D ambiguous. V lost 4 bases and J lost 8, with 11 bases in between. The CDR3 has 11 residues. The germline V gene encodes CDR1 DFQATT and CDR2 SNEGSKA (reference sequence). CDR3: CSANPFGGYTF. Here the CDR3 DNA reads TGCAGTGCTAACCCGTTCGGCGGCTACACCTTC.

CDR3 coding DNA: TGCAGTGCTACTAGCGGGAGTTCAGCAGAGACCCAGTACTTC. Encoded protein: CSATSGSSAETQYF. This chain joins TRBV20-1 and TRBJ2-5; 10 bases are a match to TRBD2. The V gene's germline CDR1 is DFQATT and CDR2 SNEGSKA (reference sequence). The J segment lost 4 bases and the V segment lost 4 bases, leaving 6 bases of the junction unmatched. CDR3 size: 14 residues.

In its sample, this clonotype was seen many times. This chain uses TRBV9 with TRBJ2-7; 12 bases match TRBD1. Germline assignment: CDR1 SGDLS and CDR2 YYNGEE. J was trimmed by 7 bases and V by 3 bases; bases with no gene match: 8. The CDR3 sequence is 15 residues long. CDR3 DNA: TGTGCCAGCAGCGGTAGGAGGGACAGGGGGCCTGAGCAGTACTTC. Its protein is CASSGRRDRGPEQYF.

In the case of this clonotype: The junction and the germline gene differ at one end; a read error may be behind it. V usage is TRBV10-2 and J usage is TRBJ2-7; 10 bases match TRBD1. CDR3 length equals 18 residues. CDR1 WSHSY and CDR2 SAAADI come from the germline V gene. As DNA, the CDR3 is TGTGCCAGCTCTACTGTAGCCGGACAGGGACAGGGGCAGAACGAGCAGTACTTC. Amino acids: CASSTVAGQGQGQNEQYF.

As to this clonotype: One base away lies a much larger clone, so this may be a sequencing read error. CDR3 protein: CASREDRGYEQYF. CDR3 DNA: TGTGCCAGCAGAGAGGACAGGGGCTACGAGCAGTACTTC. J is TRBJ2-7 and V is TRBV2; 9 bases are shared with TRBD1. The CDR3 runs to 13 residues. With 6 bases clipped from V and 3 bases from J, the junction kept 3 bases outside the gene matches. Germline CDR1 reads SNHLY; CDR2 reads FYNNEI.

This clonotype was seen ten or more times. This chain joins TRBV27 and TRBJ1-2, with TRBD1 matching over 9 bases. V trimming: 7 bases; J trimming: 5 bases; junction bases outside the gene matches: 8. Germline V gene lookup returns CDR1 MNHEY and CDR2 SMNVEV (reference sequence). CDR3 size: 14 residues. The CDR3 region is CASKIPGQGYGYTF. CDR3 nucleotides: TGTGCCAGCAAGATCCCGGGACAGGGATATGGCTACACCTTC.

The chain uses TRBV20-1 and TRBJ2-3; 12 bases map to TRBD2. Germline CDR1 and CDR2: DFQATT and SNEGSKA (reference sequence). CDR3 size: 16 residues. Losses at the gene ends were 6 bases for V and 1 base for J; bases not matched to a gene: 8. The CDR3 bases are TGCAGTGCCAGGTCTAGCGGGGGGGCCGGCACAGATACGCAGTATTTT. Translating gives CSARSSGGAGTDTQYF.

The J gene is TRBJ1-5, the V gene TRBV7-8; D gene ambiguous. Germline V gene sequence: CDR1 SGHVS, CDR2 FQNEAQ. Trimming pared 2 bases from V and 9 bases from J, leaving 14 bases between. This CDR3 spans 14 amino acids. The CDR3 protein is CASSLTREGLPQHF. The CDR3 DNA reads TGTGCCAGCAGCTTAACGAGGGAGGGCCTGCCCCAGCATTTT.

This clonotype appeared a single time. A much larger clonotype is one base distant, so this may be a read error. The chain is built from TRBV28 and TRBJ2-7, with a weak D call TRBD2 (6 bases). CDR1 and CDR2 (germline): MDHEN, SYDVKM. The length of the CDR3 is 15 residues. CDR3 nucleotides: TGTGCCAGCAGTTTCGGCCCGGACTATTCCTACGAGCAGTGCTTC. It codes for CASSFGPDYSYEQCF.